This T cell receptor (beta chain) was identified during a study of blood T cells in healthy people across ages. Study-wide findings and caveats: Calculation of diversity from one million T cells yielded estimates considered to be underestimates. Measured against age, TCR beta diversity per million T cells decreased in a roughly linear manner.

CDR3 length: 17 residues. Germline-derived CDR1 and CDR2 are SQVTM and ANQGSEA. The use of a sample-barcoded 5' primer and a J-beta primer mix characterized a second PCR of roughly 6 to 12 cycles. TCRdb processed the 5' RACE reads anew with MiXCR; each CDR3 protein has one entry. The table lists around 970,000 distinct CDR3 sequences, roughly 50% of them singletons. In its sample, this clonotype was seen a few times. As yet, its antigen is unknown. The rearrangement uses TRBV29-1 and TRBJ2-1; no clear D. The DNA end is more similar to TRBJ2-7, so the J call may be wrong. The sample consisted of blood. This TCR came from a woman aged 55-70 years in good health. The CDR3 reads CSVEDVQSEASYNEQYF. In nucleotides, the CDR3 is TGCAGCGTTGAAGATGTCCAAAGCGAGGCCTCCTACAATGAGCAGTACTTC.